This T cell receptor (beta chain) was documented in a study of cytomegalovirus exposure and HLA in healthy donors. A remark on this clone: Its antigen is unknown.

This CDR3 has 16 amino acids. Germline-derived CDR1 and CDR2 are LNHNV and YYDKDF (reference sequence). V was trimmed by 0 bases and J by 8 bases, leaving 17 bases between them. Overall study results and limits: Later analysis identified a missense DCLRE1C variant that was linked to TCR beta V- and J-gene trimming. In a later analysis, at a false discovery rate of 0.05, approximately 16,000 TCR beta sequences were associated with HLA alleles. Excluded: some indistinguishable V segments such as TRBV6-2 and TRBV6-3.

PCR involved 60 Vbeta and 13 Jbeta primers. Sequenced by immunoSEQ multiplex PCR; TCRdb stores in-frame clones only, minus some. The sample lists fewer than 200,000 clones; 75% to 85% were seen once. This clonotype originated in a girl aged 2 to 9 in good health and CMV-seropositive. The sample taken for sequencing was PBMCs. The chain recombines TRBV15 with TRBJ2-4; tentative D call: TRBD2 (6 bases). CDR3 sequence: CATSRELGGERDIQYF. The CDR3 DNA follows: TGTGCCACCAGCAGAGAGCTCGGCGGGGAGAGGGACATTCAGTACTTC. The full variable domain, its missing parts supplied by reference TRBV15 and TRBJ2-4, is DAMVIQNPRYQVTQFGKPVTLSCSQTLNHNVMYWYQQKSSQAPKLLFHYYDKDFNNEADTPDNFQSRRPNTSFCFLDIRSPGLGDTAMYLCATSRELGGERDIQYFGAGTRLSVL.